This T cell receptor beta chain is from a study of blood T cells in healthy people across ages. Study overall: Every two T cells gave about one barcoded beta molecule via template switching. Study-level findings and limits: As age increased, TCR beta diversity per million T cells fell in a roughly linear fashion.

Peripheral blood was drawn, about 10 milliliters per donor. Primers used in a second PCR of about 6 to 11 cycles were a sample-barcoded 5' primer and a J-beta primer mix. There were at least 3 million CDR3-containing paired-end reads obtained from each sample. TCRdb ran MiXCR on the 5' RACE reads and lists one entry per CDR3 protein. The profile shows 1.5 million to 2 million distinct CDR3 sequences, about 49% of them singletons. About this clonotype: Its antigen is not known.

This TCR was sampled from a woman between 35 and 50 years old in good health. Material: blood.

CDR3 coding DNA: TGCACGGTCGGGTACGGGGGCCTGAACACTGAAGCTTTCTTT. Translation: CTVGYGGLNTEAFF. V is TRBV29-1 and J is TRBJ1-1; TRBD1 might be the D (6 bases). CDR3 size: 14 residues. CDR1 SQVTM and CDR2 ANQGSEA come from the germline V gene.